This T cell receptor beta chain was sequenced for a study of cytomegalovirus exposure and HLA in healthy donors. PCR amplification relied on 60 Vbeta primers (plus 13 Jbeta primers). TCRdb's table, derived via immunoSEQ multiplex PCR, lists solely in-frame clones and lacks some. This sample carries some 120,000 clones, around 84% of them seen once, and the ten largest clones take 2.5% to 3%. Germline V CDR1 and CDR2: MNHEY, SMNVEV (reference sequence). The V and J ends lost 5 bases and 7 bases respectively, with 14 bases between them. CDR3 length: 14 amino acids. This sequence joins TRBV27 and TRBJ1-4; D gene unclear. Sequences were obtained from PBMCs. This receptor was identified in a woman under 30 in good health and CMV-seropositive. The DNA of the CDR3 is TGTGCCAGCAGTCCCTCGGGGATTACTGAAAAACTGTTTTTT. Translation: CASSPSGITEKLFF.